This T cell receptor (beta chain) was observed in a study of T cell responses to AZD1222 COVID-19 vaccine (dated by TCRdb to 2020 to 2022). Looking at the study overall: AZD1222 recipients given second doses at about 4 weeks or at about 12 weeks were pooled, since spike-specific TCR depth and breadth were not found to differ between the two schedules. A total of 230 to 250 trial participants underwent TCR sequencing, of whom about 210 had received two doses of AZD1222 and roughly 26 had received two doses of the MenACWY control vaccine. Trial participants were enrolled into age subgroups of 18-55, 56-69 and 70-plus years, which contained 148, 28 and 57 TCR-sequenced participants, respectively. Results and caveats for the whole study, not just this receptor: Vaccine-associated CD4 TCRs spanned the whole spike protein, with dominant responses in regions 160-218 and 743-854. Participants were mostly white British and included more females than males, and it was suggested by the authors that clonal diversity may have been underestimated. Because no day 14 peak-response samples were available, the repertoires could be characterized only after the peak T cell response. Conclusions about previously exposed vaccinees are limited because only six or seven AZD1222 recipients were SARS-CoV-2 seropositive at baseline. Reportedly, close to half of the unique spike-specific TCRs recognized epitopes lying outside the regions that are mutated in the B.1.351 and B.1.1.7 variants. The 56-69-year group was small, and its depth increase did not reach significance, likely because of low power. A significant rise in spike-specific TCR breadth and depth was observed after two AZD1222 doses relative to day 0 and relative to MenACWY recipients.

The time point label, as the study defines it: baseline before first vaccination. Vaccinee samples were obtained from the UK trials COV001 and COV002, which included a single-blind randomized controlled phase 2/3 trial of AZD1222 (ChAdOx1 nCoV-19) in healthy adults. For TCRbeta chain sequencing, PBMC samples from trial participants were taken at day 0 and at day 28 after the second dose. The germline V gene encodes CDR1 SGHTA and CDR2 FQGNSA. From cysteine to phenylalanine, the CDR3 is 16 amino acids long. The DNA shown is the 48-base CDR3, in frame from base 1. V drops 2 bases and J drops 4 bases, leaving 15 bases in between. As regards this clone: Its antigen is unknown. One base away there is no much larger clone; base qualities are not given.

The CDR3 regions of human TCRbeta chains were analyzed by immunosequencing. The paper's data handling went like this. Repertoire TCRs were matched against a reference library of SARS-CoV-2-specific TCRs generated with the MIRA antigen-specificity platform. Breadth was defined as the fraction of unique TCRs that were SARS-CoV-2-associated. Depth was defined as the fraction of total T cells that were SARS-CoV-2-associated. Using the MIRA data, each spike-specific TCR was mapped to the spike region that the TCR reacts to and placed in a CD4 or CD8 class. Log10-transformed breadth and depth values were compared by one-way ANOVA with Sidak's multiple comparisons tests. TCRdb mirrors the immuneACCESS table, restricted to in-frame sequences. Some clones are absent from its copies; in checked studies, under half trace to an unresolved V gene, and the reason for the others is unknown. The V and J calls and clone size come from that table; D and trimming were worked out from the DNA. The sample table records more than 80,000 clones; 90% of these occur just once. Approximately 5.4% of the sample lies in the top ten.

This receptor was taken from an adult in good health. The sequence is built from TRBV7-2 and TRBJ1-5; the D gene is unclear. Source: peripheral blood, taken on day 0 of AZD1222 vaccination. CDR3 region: CASSLLAGNLNQPQHF. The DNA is TGTGCCAGCAGCTTATTAGCCGGGAACCTTAATCAGCCCCAGCATTTT.